The source of this T cell receptor (beta chain) is a study of identical twins. TCRdb called the 5' RACE reads again in MiXCR, with one record for every CDR3 protein. Among 400,000 to 550,000 distinct CDR3 sequences listed, approximately 22% were seen once. This clonotype was observed a handful of times. Its antigen is not known. The V gene lost 2 bases and the J gene lost 8 bases, with 22 bases spanning the gap. The germline V gene encodes CDR1 DFQATT and CDR2 SNEGSKA (reference sequence). This CDR3 comprises 16 residues. General observations from the study: The authors noted that invariant MAIT and iNKT cells could partly confound zero-insertion analyses. While abundant cord blood beta clonotypes carried fewer insertions, memory repertoires showed no such pattern.

These sequences were also reported in another study, on T cells expressing NK-cell markers. As that report states: In several experiments, sorting was restricted to alpha-beta TCR T cells by an anti-gamma-delta TCR antibody. The share of CD8+ T cells held by dominant NKG2C+ clonotypes was about 1.0-8% in 5 or 6 donors.

The sequenced material came from CD4+ T cells sorted from blood. The V gene is TRBV20-1, the J gene TRBJ2-1; perhaps TRBD2 as D (5 bases). The clonotype comes from a woman under 30 in good health. In DNA, the CDR3 is TGCAGTGCTAGACAGACCCTAGCTACTCACGTGGATGAGCAGTTCTTC. The encoded protein is CSARQTLATHVDEQFF.